This is a list of T cell receptor beta chains from one sample in a study of T cell changes during pregnancy in multiple sclerosis. Clones were read by immunoSEQ multiplex PCR, and TCRdb kept only the in-frame ones, dropping some. The profile shows fewer than 65,000 clones, 93% of them singletons. Sequencing was performed on peripheral blood, taken in the second trimester of pregnancy. Receptors were obtained from a female donor with multiple sclerosis, enrolled in a pregnancy study. CDR3s include the opening cysteine and the closing phenylalanine or tryptophan. D genes are given only for firm matches. For some rows the clone size is stated as once, few or many, or as a class when expanded; others skip it.

>NA|NA|TRBV9|TRBJ2-3
TGTGCCAGCAGCGTCGACATTCGTATGGATACGCAGTATTTT
CASSVDIRMDTQYF
>NA|NA|TRBV28|TRBJ2-1
TGTGCCAGCAGTGACCCGCGGGAAAGCTCCTACAATGAGCAGTTCTTC
CASSDPRESSYNEQFF
>NA|once|TRBV21-1|TRBJ2-1
TGTGCCAGCAGTACAGGGATGGCGCCGTTCTTC
CASSTGMAPFF
>NA|NA|TRBV9|TRBJ2-7
TGTGCCAGCAGCGAAACAGGGGCGGGAGAGCAGTACTTC
CASSETGAGEQYF
>NA|NA|TRBV7-2|TRBJ2-3
TGTGCCAGCAGCCTGACAGGACCCCCAGATACGCAGTATTTT
CASSLTGPPDTQYF
>NA|NA|TRBV5-1|TRBJ2-3
TGCGCCAGCAGCTTGGCCATTGGACTACGCACAGATACGCAGTATTTT
CASSLAIGLRTDTQYF
>TRBD1|NA|TRBV28|TRBJ1-2
TGTGCCAGCAGAATGGACAGGCTCTATGGCTACGCCTTC
CASRMDRLYGYAF
>NA|NA|TRBV7-3|TRBJ1-2
TGTGCCAGCAGCTTAACGGGACTGGGGGACTATGGCTACACCTTC
CASSLTGLGDYGYTF
>NA|NA|TRBV28|TRBJ2-1
TGTGCCAGCAGTCCTAGTAATGAGCAGTTCTTC
CASSPSNEQFF
>NA|NA|TRBV4-1|TRBJ1-1
TGCGCCAGCAGCCATGAGACGGACTTGAACACTGAAGCTTTCTTT
CASSHETDLNTEAFF
>TRBD1|NA|TRBV7-2|TRBJ1-4
TGTGCCAGCAGCCTCACAGGGGTTGAAAAACTGTTTTTT
CASSLTGVEKLFF
>TRBD2|NA|TRBV9|TRBJ2-5
TGTGCCAGCAGCGCCCAGCGGGAGTTCGAGACCCAGTACTTC
CASSAQREFETQYF
>NA|NA|TRBV30|TRBJ1-1
TGTGCCTGGAGTAAAAGAGGGAACACTGAAGCTTTCTTT
CAWSKRGNTEAFF
>TRBD1|NA|TRBV29-1|TRBJ1-3
TGCAGCGTTACTATGGACAGGGGAAGAAACACCATATATTTT
CSVTMDRGRNTIYF
>TRBD1|few|TRBV5-4|TRBJ2-3
TGTGCCAGCAGCTTACAGGGGTCAGATACGCAGTATTTT
CASSLQGSDTQYF
>NA|NA|TRBV15|TRBJ2-5
TGTGCCACCAGCAGAATACAAGAGACCCAGTACTTC
CATSRIQETQYF
>NA|NA|TRBV18|TRBJ2-7
TGTGCCAGCTCACCAGAGGCGTTGGCCGAGCAGTACTTC
CASSPEALAEQYF
>TRBD1|NA|TRBV28|TRBJ1-1
TGTGCCAGCAGTCCCACAGGACAGGGGGGCGTGAGCGGCACTGAAGCTTTCTTT
CASSPTGQGGVSGTEAFF
>NA|NA|TRBV19|TRBJ1-1
TGTGCCAGTAGTACCTATTCAGGGTGGAACACTGAAGCTTTCTTT
CASSTYSGWNTEAFF
>TRBD1|NA|TRBV14|TRBJ2-1
TGTGCCAGCAGCGCCGGGACAGGTCTCTACAATGAGCAGTTCTTC
CASSAGTGLYNEQFF
>TRBD1|once|TRBV5-6|TRBJ2-7
TGTGCCAGCAGCTCGTCCGGGACAGGGGGTCACGAGCAGTACTTC
CASSSSGTGGHEQYF
>TRBD2|NA|TRBV7-9|TRBJ2-1
TGTGCCAGCAGCCTTAGCGGGAGAGTCGTAAATGAGCAGTTCTTC
CASSLSGRVVNEQFF
>TRBD2|NA|TRBV18|TRBJ2-7
TGTGCCAGTTCCCTTGGGGGAGGGTCCTACGAGCAGTACTTC
CASSLGGGSYEQYF
>NA|once|TRBV29-1|TRBJ2-7
TGCAGCGTTGAAGTACCGTTTGGGAGTTCGACTTACGCCTACGAGCAGTACTTC
CSVEVPFGSSTYAYEQYF
>NA|NA|TRBV29-1|TRBJ1-3
TGCAGCGTTGTAGCGGGAAACACCATATATTTT
CSVVAGNTIYF
>TRBD1|NA|TRBV5-6|TRBJ1-2
TGTGCCAGCAGCTTAGGACAGGGATTTGGAGGCTACACCTTC
CASSLGQGFGGYTF
>TRBD1|NA|TRBV6-5|TRBJ2-3
TGTGCCAGCAGTTACGGGACAGGGGTAACAGATACGCAGTATTTT
CASSYGTGVTDTQYF
>NA|medium-sized|TRBV6-5|TRBJ1-1
TGTGCCAGCAGTTACAGGACAGAGAACACTGAAGCTTTCTTT
CASSYRTENTEAFF
>NA|NA|TRBV19|TRBJ1-5
TGTGCCAGTAGTACAGAATATAGCAATCAGCCCCAGCATTTT
CASSTEYSNQPQHF
>TRBD2|NA|TRBV5-6|TRBJ2-1
TGTGCCAGCAGCTTGCTAGCGGGAGTTCCCAATGAGCAGTTCTTC
CASSLLAGVPNEQFF
>TRBD2|NA|TRBV7-3|TRBJ2-1
TGTGCCAGCAGCTTAACCGCTAGCGGGGGATACAATGAGCAGTTCTTC
CASSLTASGGYNEQFF
>TRBD2|NA|TRBV7-2|TRBJ2-7
TGTGCCAGCAGTTCCAGCGGGAGGAACTACGAGCAGTACTTC
CASSSSGRNYEQYF
>NA|NA|TRBV7-2|TRBJ2-5
TGTGCCAGCAGCTTAGCACCTCTTGACGGAGTCGGACTTGGGCCCTATGAAGAGACCCAGTACTTC
CASSLAPLDGVGLGPYEETQYF
>TRBD1|NA|TRBV5-5|TRBJ1-1
TGTGCCAGCAGCTTGGACGGACAGGGCGCTGAAGCTTTCTTT
CASSLDGQGAEAFF